This is a list of T cell receptor beta chains from one sample in a study of naive and memory T cell subsets. MiXCR was run by TCRdb on the UMI-ligation and nested PCR reads, yielding one entry per CDR3 protein. Among around 160,000 distinct CDR3 sequences listed, about a sixth were seen once. The source material was naive CD4+ T cells from blood. Receptor source: a human donor in good health. CDR3s include the opening cysteine and the closing phenylalanine or tryptophan. D genes are given only for firm matches. Clone sizes are given selectively: once, few, many, or a class where the clone is expanded.

v_call: TRBV28
j_call: TRBJ1-5
clone_size: .
d_call: .
cdr3_nt: TGTGCCAGCAGCCCAAGACAGGTCAATCAGCCCCAGCATTTT
cdr3_aa: CASSPRQVNQPQHF

v_call: TRBV20-1
j_call: TRBJ2-3
clone_size: few
d_call: TRBD2
cdr3_nt: TGCAGTGCTGTGCCAAAGGGACTAGCGGGAGCAGATACGCAGTATTTT
cdr3_aa: CSAVPKGLAGADTQYF

v_call: TRBV3-1
j_call: TRBJ2-5
clone_size: many
d_call: .
cdr3_nt: TGTGCCAGCAGCCTCCGGGGGCAGGAGGTCGAGACCCAGTACTTC
cdr3_aa: CASSLRGQEVETQYF

v_call: TRBV27
j_call: TRBJ2-3
clone_size: few
d_call: .
cdr3_nt: TGTGCCAGCAGTTTAGTGAGAGCAGCAGATACGCAGTATTTT
cdr3_aa: CASSLVRAADTQYF

v_call: TRBV28
j_call: TRBJ2-3
clone_size: few
d_call: TRBD2
cdr3_nt: TGTGCCAGCAGTTCGAGACCTAGCGGGATTAGCACAGATACGCAGTATTTT
cdr3_aa: CASSSRPSGISTDTQYF

v_call: TRBV4-3
j_call: TRBJ2-5
clone_size: many
d_call: .
cdr3_nt: TGCGCCAGCAGCCAAGACATAGCGGTAAAGACCCAGTACTTC
cdr3_aa: CASSQDIAVKTQYF

v_call: TRBV10-3
j_call: TRBJ1-1
clone_size: many
d_call: .
cdr3_nt: TGTGCCATCAGTGAGATGAACAGGTTCGGATTAGCAGCTTTCTTT
cdr3_aa: CAISEMNRFGLAAFF

v_call: TRBV7-9
j_call: TRBJ2-3
clone_size: .
d_call: TRBD1
cdr3_nt: TGTGCCAGCAGCTTAAACAGGGGAGAGACGCAGTATTTT
cdr3_aa: CASSLNRGETQYF

v_call: TRBV6-2/TRBV6-3
j_call: TRBJ2-2
clone_size: .
d_call: .
cdr3_nt: TGTGCCAGCAGCCCCCGCGGACAAAGCACCGGGGAGCTGTTTTTT
cdr3_aa: CASSPRGQSTGELFF

v_call: TRBV7-9
j_call: TRBJ1-1
clone_size: .
d_call: .
cdr3_nt: TGTGCCAGCAGCCCCATGGCCTGGGAGGGGAGGGACACTGAAGCTTTCTTT
cdr3_aa: CASSPMAWEGRDTEAFF

v_call: TRBV7-2
j_call: TRBJ2-7
clone_size: .
d_call: .
cdr3_nt: TGTGCCAGCAGCTTCACTAGGGCATACGAGCAGTACTTC
cdr3_aa: CASSFTRAYEQYF

v_call: TRBV28
j_call: TRBJ2-7
clone_size: few
d_call: .
cdr3_nt: TGTGCCAGCAGTCTTAGGGACGAGCAGTACTTC
cdr3_aa: CASSLRDEQYF

v_call: TRBV2
j_call: TRBJ1-2
clone_size: .
d_call: .
cdr3_nt: TGTGCCAGCAGTGAGTTCCCGGGAGATTATGGCTACACCTTC
cdr3_aa: CASSEFPGDYGYTF

v_call: TRBV12-3/TRBV12-4
j_call: TRBJ1-4
clone_size: few
d_call: .
cdr3_nt: TGTGCCAGCAGAATCTCGACCGGCATCGGGGAAAAACTGTTTTTT
cdr3_aa: CASRISTGIGEKLFF

v_call: TRBV6-1
j_call: TRBJ2-5
clone_size: .
d_call: TRBD1
cdr3_nt: TGTGCCAGCAAAACGGGTTCACAGGGGAGAGAGACCCAGTACTTC
cdr3_aa: CASKTGSQGRETQYF

v_call: TRBV28
j_call: TRBJ2-6
clone_size: .
d_call: TRBD1
cdr3_nt: TGTGCCAGCAGTTTAGCTACAGGGGCTGGGGCCAACGTCCTGACTTTC
cdr3_aa: CASSLATGAGANVLTF

v_call: TRBV18
j_call: TRBJ2-7
clone_size: .
d_call: .
cdr3_nt: TGTGCCAGCTCACCACGGGGTTCCCGGGGAGAGCAGTACTTC
cdr3_aa: CASSPRGSRGEQYF

v_call: TRBV5-1
j_call: TRBJ1-4
clone_size: .
d_call: .
cdr3_nt: TGCGCCAGCAGCTTGGCTGATGCAACTAATGAAAAACTGTTTTTT
cdr3_aa: CASSLADATNEKLFF

v_call: TRBV11-2
j_call: TRBJ1-6
clone_size: few
d_call: .
cdr3_nt: TGTGCCAGCAGTACAGGGAAGGGTGATTCACCCCTCCACTTT
cdr3_aa: CASSTGKGDSPLHF

v_call: TRBV28
j_call: TRBJ2-1
clone_size: few
d_call: .
cdr3_nt: TGTGCCAGCAGTCTCCGGCGTGAGCAGTTCTTC
cdr3_aa: CASSLRREQFF

v_call: TRBV27
j_call: TRBJ2-1
clone_size: few
d_call: TRBD2
cdr3_nt: TGTGCCAGCAGCTTCACTAGCGGGAGGGCCAATGAGCAGTTCTTC
cdr3_aa: CASSFTSGRANEQFF

v_call: TRBV11-1
j_call: TRBJ1-3
clone_size: .
d_call: .
cdr3_nt: TGTGCCAGCAGCCGACGGAACTCTGGAAACACCATATATTTT
cdr3_aa: CASSRRNSGNTIYF

v_call: TRBV28
j_call: TRBJ2-6
clone_size: .
d_call: TRBD1
cdr3_nt: TGTGCCAGCAGTAGCACGAGCGGAACAGGGACAGCCGACTCAGGGGCCAACGTCCTGACTTTC
cdr3_aa: CASSSTSGTGTADSGANVLTF

v_call: TRBV7-9
j_call: TRBJ2-2
clone_size: many
d_call: .
cdr3_nt: TGTGCCAGCAGCGGTGCGAACACCGGGGAGCTGTTTTTT
cdr3_aa: CASSGANTGELFF

v_call: TRBV14
j_call: TRBJ2-1
clone_size: .
d_call: .
cdr3_nt: TGTGCCAGCAGCAAGATTGGTGAGCAGTTCTTC
cdr3_aa: CASSKIGEQFF

v_call: TRBV7-3
j_call: TRBJ2-4
clone_size: few
d_call: .
cdr3_nt: TGTGCCAGCAGCACGAACCTAGCCAAAAACATTCAGTACTTC
cdr3_aa: CASSTNLAKNIQYF

v_call: TRBV10-3
j_call: TRBJ2-7
clone_size: .
d_call: .
cdr3_nt: TGTGCCATCAGTGAGTGTAGAACCGACGAGCAGTACTTC
cdr3_aa: CAISECRTDEQYF

v_call: TRBV6-2/TRBV6-3
j_call: TRBJ2-1
clone_size: few
d_call: TRBD2
cdr3_nt: TGTGCCAGCAGTTTTGATAGCGGGAGGGTCTTTGATGAGCAGTTCTTC
cdr3_aa: CASSFDSGRVFDEQFF

v_call: TRBV20-1
j_call: TRBJ1-3
clone_size: .
d_call: .
cdr3_nt: TGCAGTGCTAGAGATTGGAGCTCTGGAAACACCATATATTTT
cdr3_aa: CSARDWSSGNTIYF

v_call: TRBV20-1
j_call: TRBJ2-1
clone_size: few
d_call: .
cdr3_nt: TGCAGTGCTAGAGAATTTAAGTATTACAATGAGCAGTTCTTC
cdr3_aa: CSAREFKYYNEQFF

v_call: TRBV5-6
j_call: TRBJ2-7
clone_size: .
d_call: .
cdr3_nt: TGTGCCAGCAGCCTGCGAGGAGGGGCATTCGGCAACGAGCAGTACTTC
cdr3_aa: CASSLRGGAFGNEQYF

v_call: TRBV20-1
j_call: TRBJ2-1
clone_size: .
d_call: .
cdr3_nt: TGCAGTACCGCCTTAAGCTCCTACAATGAGCAGTTCTTC
cdr3_aa: CSTALSSYNEQFF

v_call: TRBV3-1
j_call: TRBJ2-3
clone_size: .
d_call: TRBD2
cdr3_nt: TGTGCCAGCAGCCTGCCCGGGACTAGCGGGAGGGCCGGCACAGATACGCAGTATTTT
cdr3_aa: CASSLPGTSGRAGTDTQYF

v_call: TRBV7-9
j_call: TRBJ2-3
clone_size: .
d_call: .
cdr3_nt: TGTGCCAGCAGCTCGCTAGCGACAGATACGCAGTATTTT
cdr3_aa: CASSSLATDTQYF

v_call: TRBV6-6
j_call: TRBJ2-1
clone_size: .
d_call: .
cdr3_nt: TGTGCCAGCAGCCGGAACTACAATGAGCAGTTCTTC
cdr3_aa: CASSRNYNEQFF

v_call: TRBV18
j_call: TRBJ2-7
clone_size: .
d_call: .
cdr3_nt: TGTGCCAGCTCACCAGGAATTTCCTACGAGCAGTACTTC
cdr3_aa: CASSPGISYEQYF

v_call: TRBV28
j_call: TRBJ2-3
clone_size: few
d_call: .
cdr3_nt: TGTGCCAGCAGTGAACCTGGGGGCATCACAGATACGCAGTATTTT
cdr3_aa: CASSEPGGITDTQYF

v_call: TRBV6-5
j_call: TRBJ2-7
clone_size: .
d_call: .
cdr3_nt: TGTGCCAGCACCCTCCGTTCGTCCTACGAGCAGTACTTC
cdr3_aa: CASTLRSSYEQYF

v_call: TRBV7-2
j_call: TRBJ2-3
clone_size: .
d_call: .
cdr3_nt: TGTGCCAGCAGCCCCTCCCGTGATACGCAGTATTTT
cdr3_aa: CASSPSRDTQYF

v_call: TRBV27
j_call: TRBJ2-1
clone_size: .
d_call: TRBD2
cdr3_nt: TGTGCCAGCAGTTTTTTCCATGGACTAGCGGGATCCCAATTTACCTACAATGAGCAGTTCTTC
cdr3_aa: CASSFFHGLAGSQFTYNEQFF

v_call: TRBV5-1
j_call: TRBJ2-3
clone_size: .
d_call: TRBD2
cdr3_nt: TGCGCCAGCAACTTCGGCCGCGGGAGTACAGATACGCAGTATTTT
cdr3_aa: CASNFGRGSTDTQYF

v_call: TRBV12-3/TRBV12-4
j_call: TRBJ2-2
clone_size: .
d_call: .
cdr3_nt: TGTGCCAGCAGTTTCCTGGAGGTGGGCGGGGAGCTGTTTTTT
cdr3_aa: CASSFLEVGGELFF

v_call: TRBV20-1
j_call: TRBJ1-4
clone_size: few
d_call: .
cdr3_nt: TGCAGTGCTGGGGAAAAAAGAGCAACTAATGAAAAACTGTTTTTT
cdr3_aa: CSAGEKRATNEKLFF

v_call: TRBV6-2/TRBV6-3
j_call: TRBJ2-1
clone_size: .
d_call: TRBD2
cdr3_nt: TGTGCCAGCAGGTCCCATACTAGCGGCAGTAATGAGCAGTTCTTC
cdr3_aa: CASRSHTSGSNEQFF

v_call: TRBV5-1
j_call: TRBJ2-5
clone_size: few
d_call: .
cdr3_nt: TGCGCCAGTACATTGCGGGAAGGAAGCCAAGAGACCCAGTACTTC
cdr3_aa: CASTLREGSQETQYF

v_call: TRBV5-1
j_call: TRBJ2-5
clone_size: .
d_call: TRBD2
cdr3_nt: TGCGCCAGCAGGCCGACTAGCTCGGAGACCCAGTACTTC
cdr3_aa: CASRPTSSETQYF

v_call: TRBV28
j_call: TRBJ2-7
clone_size: .
d_call: .
cdr3_nt: TGTGCCAGCAGTGGGCAGGGCATAAAGAGCGAGCAGTACTTC
cdr3_aa: CASSGQGIKSEQYF

v_call: TRBV20-1
j_call: TRBJ2-7
clone_size: .
d_call: .
cdr3_nt: TGCAGTGCTATGACCTACGAGCAGTACTTC
cdr3_aa: CSAMTYEQYF

v_call: TRBV4-1
j_call: TRBJ1-3
clone_size: .
d_call: .
cdr3_nt: TGCGCCAGCAGCCAACGACAGGCGGACTCTGGAAACACCATATATTTT
cdr3_aa: CASSQRQADSGNTIYF

v_call: TRBV7-9
j_call: TRBJ2-1
clone_size: few
d_call: TRBD2
cdr3_nt: TGTGCCAGCAGCTTAACGGGAGGGCCGTACAATGAGCAGTTCTTC
cdr3_aa: CASSLTGGPYNEQFF

v_call: TRBV28
j_call: TRBJ2-7
clone_size: .
d_call: TRBD2
cdr3_nt: TGTGCCAGCAGCCTTGGGGGACTAGCGGGAGGTCTGTACTTC
cdr3_aa: CASSLGGLAGGLYF

v_call: TRBV3-1
j_call: TRBJ2-1
clone_size: few
d_call: .
cdr3_nt: TGTGCCAGCAGCCAAGGACTAAGCTCCTACAATGAGCAGTTCTTC
cdr3_aa: CASSQGLSSYNEQFF

v_call: TRBV7-9
j_call: TRBJ2-1
clone_size: few
d_call: .
cdr3_nt: TGTGCCAGCAGCTTAATCGCTGCCAACAATGAGCAGTTCTTC
cdr3_aa: CASSLIAANNEQFF

v_call: TRBV10-3
j_call: TRBJ2-7
clone_size: .
d_call: TRBD2
cdr3_nt: TGTGCCATCAGTGATCTAGCGGGCGCCTACGAGCAGTACTTC
cdr3_aa: CAISDLAGAYEQYF

v_call: TRBV29-1
j_call: TRBJ2-5
clone_size: few
d_call: .
cdr3_nt: TGCAGCGTTGGACCGGGACGAGAGACCCAGTACTTC
cdr3_aa: CSVGPGRETQYF

v_call: TRBV5-1
j_call: TRBJ2-7
clone_size: few
d_call: .
cdr3_nt: TGCGCCAGCAGCTTGGAATGGGACACCCCGTACGAGCAGTACTTC
cdr3_aa: CASSLEWDTPYEQYF

v_call: TRBV14
j_call: TRBJ2-1
clone_size: few
d_call: .
cdr3_nt: TGTGCCAGCAGCCTGCTCCTGGGGGATGAGCAGTTCTTC
cdr3_aa: CASSLLLGDEQFF

v_call: TRBV7-2
j_call: TRBJ2-3
clone_size: few
d_call: TRBD2
cdr3_nt: TGTGCCAGCAGCCCGCGCTTCGGGGGGAGCACAGATACGCAGTATTTT
cdr3_aa: CASSPRFGGSTDTQYF

v_call: TRBV21-1
j_call: TRBJ2-2
clone_size: few
d_call: .
cdr3_nt: TGTGCCAGCAGCAAAGGTCAGCGGGAGGGAACCGGGGAGCTGTTTTTT
cdr3_aa: CASSKGQREGTGELFF

v_call: TRBV28
j_call: TRBJ1-2
clone_size: few
d_call: TRBD1
cdr3_nt: TGTGCCAGCAGTTTATGGGGGACAGGGTCCTATGGCTACACCTTC
cdr3_aa: CASSLWGTGSYGYTF